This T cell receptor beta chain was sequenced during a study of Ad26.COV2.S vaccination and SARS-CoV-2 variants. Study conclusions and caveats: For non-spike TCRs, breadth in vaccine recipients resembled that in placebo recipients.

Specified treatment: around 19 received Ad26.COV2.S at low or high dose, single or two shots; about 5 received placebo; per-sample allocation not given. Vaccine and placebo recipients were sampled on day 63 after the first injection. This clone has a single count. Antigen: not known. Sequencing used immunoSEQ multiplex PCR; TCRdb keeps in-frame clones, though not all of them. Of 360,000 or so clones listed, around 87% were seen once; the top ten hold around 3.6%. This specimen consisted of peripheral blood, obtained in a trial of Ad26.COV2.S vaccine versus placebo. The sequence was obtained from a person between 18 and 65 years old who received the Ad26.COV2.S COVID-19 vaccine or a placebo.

CDR3 DNA: TGTGCCAGCAACCCCGGGGATGCATATACGCAGTATTTT. It is translated as CASNPGDAYTQYF. The chain has TRBV7-9 and TRBJ2-3; D might be TRBD2 (5 bases). The CDR3 consists of 13 residues. Trimming left V 7 bases short and J 7 bases short, with 15 bases between. Germline CDR1 is SEHNR and CDR2 is FQNEAQ (reference sequence). Based on the CDR3 plus reference TRBV7-9 and TRBJ2-3, the full variable domain is DTGVSQNPRHKITKRGQNVTFRCDPISEHNRLYWYRQTLGQGPEFLTYFQNEAQLEKSRLLSDRFSAERPKGSFSTLEIQRTEQGDSAMYLCASNPGDAYTQYFGPGTRLTVL.